This T cell receptor (beta chain) originates from a study of T cell repertoires in cytomegalovirus infection (dated by TCRdb to 2018 to 2020). In the study overall: The peptide stimulations were aimed at well-studied HLA-B-restricted epitopes as well as recently identified HLA-C-restricted CMV epitopes, whose presentation resists viral immunomodulation. Donor HLA type was relevant to the analysis, as public TCR beta signatures indicated carriage of CMV infection together with the matching HLA type.

In the paper's terms, the treatment or condition label means: in vitro stimulation with specific CMV peptide epitopes to enrich CMV-specific T cells. Only one count was recorded for this clonotype. Its recognized antigen is unknown. Possible read error: a much larger clone is one base away. Here is what the overall study found, with its caveats: Cumulative frequency of public TCR beta family members discriminated carriers of CMV infection plus the relevant HLA type in this cohort and an independent approximately 360-donor cohort. In the ex vivo response, HLA-C-restricted CMV-specific TCR beta clonotypes were dominant, and in two of eight donors the single most frequent clonotype came from this HLA-C-restricted group.

The data were produced on an Illumina HiSeq 1500. TCRdb reworked the public reads: Q25 trimming with fastp, MiXCR clone assembly, productive beta chains retained. Each entry is one CDR3 protein sequence, shown with its most common DNA and genes. This sample comprises roughly 990,000 distinct CDR3 sequences, 31% of them detected only once. The ten biggest clones cover about an eighth of the sample. Including the terminal cysteine and phenylalanine, the CDR3 comprises 13 residues. CDR3 DNA is the only sequence kept; it has 39 bases, read in frame from the first base. This TCR was recovered from a human donor in good health (CMV status not recorded). Some clones in this sample may be carry-over from other donors' samples. This chain is built from TRBV12-3 or TRBV12-4 and TRBJ2-5, with an unclear D gene assignment. This sample comprised cultured CD8+ T cells from PBMCs, obtained from culture after CMV antigen stimulation. The CDR3 reads as follows: CVSSSADQETQYF. The DNA reads TGTGTCAGCAGTTCGGCGGATCAAGAGACCCAGTACTTC.